This T cell receptor beta chain was documented in a study of cytomegalovirus exposure and HLA in healthy donors. Between the trimmed V and J ends, which lost 3 bases and 1 base, there was a span of 10 bases. Germline-derived CDR1 and CDR2 are SGHRS and YFSETQ. The CDR3 loop spans 14 amino acids. Study conclusions and caveats: As a later analysis revealed, the rate of TCR association differed by HLA locus, with DRB1 most and HLA-C fewest.

13 Jbeta primers and 60 Vbeta primers were used for the PCR. This table comes from immunoSEQ multiplex PCR, and its TCRdb copy is limited to in-frame clones, with some not included. Of 100,000 or so clones in the sample, about 60% are singletons; the top ten hold 6% to 6.5%. Note on this clone: As yet, its antigen is unknown.

This sequence was found in a woman aged 25 to 39 in good health and CMV-seronegative. The chain carries TRBV5-1 and TRBJ1-1, with TRBD1 as a possible D gene (6 bases). The source material was PBMCs. The CDR3 is CASSSYRENTEAFF. Written as DNA, the CDR3 is TGCGCCAGCAGCTCCTACAGGGAGAACACTGAAGCTTTCTTT.